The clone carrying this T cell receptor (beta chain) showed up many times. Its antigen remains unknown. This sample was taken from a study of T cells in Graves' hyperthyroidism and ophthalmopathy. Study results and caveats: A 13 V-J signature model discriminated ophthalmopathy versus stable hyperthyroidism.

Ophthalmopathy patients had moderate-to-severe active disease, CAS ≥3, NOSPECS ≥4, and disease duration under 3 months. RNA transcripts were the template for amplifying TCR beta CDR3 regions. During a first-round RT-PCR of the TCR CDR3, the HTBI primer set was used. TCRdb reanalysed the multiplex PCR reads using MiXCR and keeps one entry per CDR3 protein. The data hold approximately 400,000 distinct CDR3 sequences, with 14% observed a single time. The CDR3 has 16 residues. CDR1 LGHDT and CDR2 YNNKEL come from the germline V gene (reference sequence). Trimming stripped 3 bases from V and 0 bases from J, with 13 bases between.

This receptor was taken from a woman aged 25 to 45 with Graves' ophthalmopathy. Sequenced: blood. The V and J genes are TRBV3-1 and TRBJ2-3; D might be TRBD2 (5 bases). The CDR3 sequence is CASSQAGPSSTDTQYF. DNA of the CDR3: TGTGCCAGCAGCCAGGCGGGCCCCTCTAGCACAGATACGCAGTATTTT.